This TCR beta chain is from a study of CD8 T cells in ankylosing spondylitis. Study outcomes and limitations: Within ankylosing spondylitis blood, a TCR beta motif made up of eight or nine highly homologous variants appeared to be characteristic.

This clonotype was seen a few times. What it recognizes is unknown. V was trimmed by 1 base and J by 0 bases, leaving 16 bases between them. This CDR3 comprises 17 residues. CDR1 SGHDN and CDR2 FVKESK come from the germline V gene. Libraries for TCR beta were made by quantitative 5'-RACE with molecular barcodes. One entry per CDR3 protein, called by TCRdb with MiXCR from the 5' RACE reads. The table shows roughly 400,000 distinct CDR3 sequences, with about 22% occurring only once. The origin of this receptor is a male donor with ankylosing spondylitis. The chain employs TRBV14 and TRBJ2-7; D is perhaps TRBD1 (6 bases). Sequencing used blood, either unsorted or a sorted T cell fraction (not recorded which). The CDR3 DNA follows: TGTGCCAGCAGCCAAGTAGGTGGGGGCCGGGGCTCCTACGAGCAGTACTTC. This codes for CASSQVGGGRGSYEQYF.